This is a list of T cell receptor beta chains from one sample in a study of blood T cell repertoires in COVID-19. Method: immunoSEQ multiplex PCR; TCRdb's copy keeps in-frame clones and lacks some. The repertoire has about 110,000 clones, more than 75% of them found once; the top ten carry 4.5%. What was sequenced was peripheral blood. The receptors stem from a man in his forties with acute or convalescent COVID-19. Both conserved end residues are part of each CDR3. A D gene is named only where the DNA matches it firmly.

d_gene | j_gene | v_gene | CDR3aa
TRBD1 | TRBJ1-1 | TRBV6-6 | CASSYGEQGANTEAFF
. | TRBJ1-2 | TRBV3-1/TRBV3-2 | CASSLQDSYGYTF
TRBD1 | TRBJ1-2 | TRBV19 | CASSIQTTGGSGYTF
TRBD1 | TRBJ2-5 | TRBV6-4 | CASSPGQGGETQYF
TRBD1 | TRBJ1-2 | TRBV5-1 | CASSSQGAGYGYTF
TRBD1 | TRBJ2-6 | TRBV10-1 | CASGQGAPSGANVLTF
. | TRBJ1-6 | TRBV5-4 | CASSLDENSPLHF
TRBD2 | TRBJ2-5 | TRBV7-7 | CASSPGGRGETQYF
. | TRBJ1-1 | TRBV6-5 | CASGRDINTEAFF
TRBD2 | TRBJ2-2 | TRBV7-9 | CASSLAAGLAYTGELFF
. | TRBJ2-5 | TRBV27 | CASSLSGLKTQYF
TRBD1 | TRBJ2-5 | TRBV5-1 | CASRDRGETQYF
. | TRBJ2-3 | TRBV7-3 | CASSLMSSTDTQYF
TRBD1 | TRBJ1-4 | TRBV5-1 | CASSRTGEEATNEKLFF
TRBD2 | TRBJ2-3 | TRBV6-4 | CASRQTSGKDTQYF
. | TRBJ1-1 | TRBV5-1 | CASSLDSLNTEAFF
. | TRBJ1-3 | TRBV7-7 | CASSPLPLADSGNTIYF
TRBD1 | TRBJ1-5 | TRBV5-6 | CASSSVGQGVEQPQHF
TRBD1 | TRBJ1-1 | TRBV29-1 | CSVEEGGQGSTEAFF
TRBD1 | TRBJ1-1 | TRBV3-1/TRBV3-2 | CASSQGTGGAFF
TRBD2 | TRBJ2-3 | TRBV19 | CASSIHLAGGTDTQYF
. | TRBJ2-1 | TRBV5-1 | CASSLRRGRDEQFF
TRBD2 | TRBJ2-3 | TRBV19 | CASSGERTSHGDTQYF
. | TRBJ2-7 | TRBV21-1 | CASSNTGQGGEQYF
. | TRBJ1-5 | TRBV10-3 | CAISEGSDQPQHF
. | TRBJ1-5 | TRBV9 | CASSVGREKSNQPQHF
TRBD1 | TRBJ1-1 | TRBV7-3 | CASSYGDRRNTEAFF
TRBD1 | TRBJ1-1 | TRBV27 | CASSLWDRGDAFF